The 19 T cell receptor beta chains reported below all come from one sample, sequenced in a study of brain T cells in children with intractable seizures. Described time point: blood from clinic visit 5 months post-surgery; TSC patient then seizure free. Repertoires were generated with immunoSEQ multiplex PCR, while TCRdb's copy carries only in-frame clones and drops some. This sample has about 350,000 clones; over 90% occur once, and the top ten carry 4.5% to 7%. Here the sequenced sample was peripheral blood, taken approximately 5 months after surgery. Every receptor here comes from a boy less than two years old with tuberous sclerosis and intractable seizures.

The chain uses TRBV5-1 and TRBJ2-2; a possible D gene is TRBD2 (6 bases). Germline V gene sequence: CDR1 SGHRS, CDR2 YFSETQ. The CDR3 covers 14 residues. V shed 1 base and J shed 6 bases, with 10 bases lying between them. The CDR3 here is CASSLTTGAGELFF. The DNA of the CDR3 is TGCGCCAGCAGCTTGACCACGGGGGCCGGGGAGCTGTTTTTT.

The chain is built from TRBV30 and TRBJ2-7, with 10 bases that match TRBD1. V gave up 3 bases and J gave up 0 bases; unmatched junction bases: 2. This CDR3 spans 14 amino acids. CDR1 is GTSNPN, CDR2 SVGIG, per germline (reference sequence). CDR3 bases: TGTGCCTGGAGGGACAGGGGGGTCTCCTACGAGCAGTACTTC. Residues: CAWRDRGVSYEQYF.

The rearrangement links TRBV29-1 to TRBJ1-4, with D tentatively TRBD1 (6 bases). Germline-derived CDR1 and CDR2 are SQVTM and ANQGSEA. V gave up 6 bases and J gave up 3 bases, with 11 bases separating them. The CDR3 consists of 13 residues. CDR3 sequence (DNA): TGCAGCGTCCTACAGGGCCCTAATGAAAAACTGTTTTTT. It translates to CSVLQGPNEKLFF. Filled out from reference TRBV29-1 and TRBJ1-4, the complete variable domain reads SAVISQKPSRDICQRGTSLTIQCQVDSQVTMMFWYRQQPGQSLTLIATANQGSEATYESGFVIDKFPISRPNLTFSTLTVSNMSPEDSSIYLCSVLQGPNEKLFFGSGTQLSVL.

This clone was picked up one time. DNA for the CDR3: TGTGCCAGCAGCACCGGACAGGGCCGCGCGTATAATTCACCCCTCCACTTT. Encoded protein: CASSTGQGRAYNSPLHF. V usage is TRBV5-5 and J usage is TRBJ1-6; TRBD1 agrees at 8 bases. The CDR3 contains 17 residues. V lost 4 bases to trimming and J lost 4 bases; unmatched junction nucleotides: 10. CDR1 SGHKS and CDR2 YYEKEE come from the germline V gene (reference sequence).

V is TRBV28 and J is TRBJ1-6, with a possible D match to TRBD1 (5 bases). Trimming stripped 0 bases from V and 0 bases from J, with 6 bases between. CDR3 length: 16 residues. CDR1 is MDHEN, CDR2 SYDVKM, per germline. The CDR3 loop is CASSLWTDSYNSPLHF. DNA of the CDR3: TGTGCCAGCAGTTTATGGACAGACTCCTATAATTCACCCCTCCACTTT.

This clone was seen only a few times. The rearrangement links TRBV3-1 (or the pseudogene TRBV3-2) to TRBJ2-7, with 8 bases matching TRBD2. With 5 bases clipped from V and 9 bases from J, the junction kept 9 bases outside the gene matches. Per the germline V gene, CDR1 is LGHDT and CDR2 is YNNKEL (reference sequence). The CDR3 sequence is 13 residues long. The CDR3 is CASSYQRGRRQYF. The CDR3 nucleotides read TGTGCCAGCAGCTACCAGCGGGGGAGGAGGCAGTACTTC.

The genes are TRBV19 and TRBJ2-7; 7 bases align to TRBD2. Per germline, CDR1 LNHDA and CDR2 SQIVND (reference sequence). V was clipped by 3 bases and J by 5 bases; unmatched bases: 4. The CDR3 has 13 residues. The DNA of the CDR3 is TGTGCCAGTAGTATGTATCGGGGGGACGAGCAGTACTTC. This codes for CASSMYRGDEQYF.

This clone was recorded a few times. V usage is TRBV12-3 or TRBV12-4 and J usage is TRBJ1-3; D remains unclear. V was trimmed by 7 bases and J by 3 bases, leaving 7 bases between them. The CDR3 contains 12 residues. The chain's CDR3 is CASTVSGNTIYF. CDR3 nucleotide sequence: TGTGCCAGCACTGTTAGTGGAAACACCATATATTTT.

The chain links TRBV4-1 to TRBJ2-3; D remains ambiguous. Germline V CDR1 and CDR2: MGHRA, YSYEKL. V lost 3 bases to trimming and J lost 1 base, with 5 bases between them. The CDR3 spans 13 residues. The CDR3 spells CASSQERTDTQYF. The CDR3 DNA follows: TGCGCCAGCAGCCAGGAACGCACAGATACGCAGTATTTT.

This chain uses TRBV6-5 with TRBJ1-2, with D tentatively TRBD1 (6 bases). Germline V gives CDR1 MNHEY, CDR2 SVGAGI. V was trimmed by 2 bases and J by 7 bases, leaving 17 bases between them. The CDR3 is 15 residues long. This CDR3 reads CASSYRRGQGIGYTF. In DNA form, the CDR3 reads TGTGCCAGCAGTTACCGGAGAGGGCAGGGGATTGGCTACACCTTC.

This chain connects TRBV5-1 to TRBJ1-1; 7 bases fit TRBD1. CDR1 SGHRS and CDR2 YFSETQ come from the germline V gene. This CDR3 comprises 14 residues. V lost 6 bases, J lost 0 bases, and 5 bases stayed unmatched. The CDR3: CASKLGQLNTEAFF. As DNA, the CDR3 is TGCGCCAGCAAACTGGGACAGTTGAACACTGAAGCTTTCTTT.

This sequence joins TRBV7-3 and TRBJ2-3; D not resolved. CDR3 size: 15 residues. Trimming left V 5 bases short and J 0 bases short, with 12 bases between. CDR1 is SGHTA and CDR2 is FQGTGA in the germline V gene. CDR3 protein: CASSQTYTSTDTQYF. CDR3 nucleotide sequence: TGTGCCAGCAGCCAGACTTATACTAGCACAGATACGCAGTATTTT.

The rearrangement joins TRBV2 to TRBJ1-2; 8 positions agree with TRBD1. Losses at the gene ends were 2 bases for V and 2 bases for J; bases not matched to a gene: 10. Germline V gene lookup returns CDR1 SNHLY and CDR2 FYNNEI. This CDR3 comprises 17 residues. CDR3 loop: CASSEPLGTGENYGYTF. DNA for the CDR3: TGTGCCAGCAGTGAACCCCTAGGGACAGGAGAAAACTATGGCTACACCTTC.

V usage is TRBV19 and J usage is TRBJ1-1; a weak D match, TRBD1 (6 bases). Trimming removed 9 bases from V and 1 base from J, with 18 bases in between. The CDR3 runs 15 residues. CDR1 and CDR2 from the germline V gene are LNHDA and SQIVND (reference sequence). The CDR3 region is CASRYWGQGNTEAFF. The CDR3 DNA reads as TGTGCCAGCAGGTATTGGGGGCAAGGGAACACTGAAGCTTTCTTT.

CDR3 in amino acids: CASSHPGGGGSSYNEQFF. The CDR3 region has the DNA TGTGCCAGCAGCCATCCGGGAGGCGGGGGTAGCTCCTACAATGAGCAGTTCTTC. V usage is TRBV7-9 and J usage is TRBJ2-1; 7 bases map to TRBD2. This CDR3 region has 18 residues. Germline-derived CDR1 and CDR2 are SEHNR and FQNEAQ (reference sequence). The V segment lost 5 bases and the J segment 0 bases; nucleotides outside the gene matches: 13.

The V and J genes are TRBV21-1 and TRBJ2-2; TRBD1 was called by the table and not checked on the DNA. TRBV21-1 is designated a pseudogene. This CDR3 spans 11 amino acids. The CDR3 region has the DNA TGTGCCAGCCTTTACAGGGGGGAGCTGTTTTTT. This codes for CASLYRGELFF.

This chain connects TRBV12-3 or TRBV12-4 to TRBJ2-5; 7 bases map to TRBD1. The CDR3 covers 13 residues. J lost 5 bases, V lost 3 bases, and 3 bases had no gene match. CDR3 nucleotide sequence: TGTGCCAGCAGTTTCACCAGGGGGGAGACCCAGTACTTC. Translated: CASSFTRGETQYF.

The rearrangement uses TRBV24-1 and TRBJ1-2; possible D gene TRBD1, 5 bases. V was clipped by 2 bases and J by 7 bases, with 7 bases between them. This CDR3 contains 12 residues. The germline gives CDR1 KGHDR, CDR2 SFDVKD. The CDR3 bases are TGTGCCACCAGTGATTCGGGACCTGGCTACACCTTC. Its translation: CATSDSGPGYTF.

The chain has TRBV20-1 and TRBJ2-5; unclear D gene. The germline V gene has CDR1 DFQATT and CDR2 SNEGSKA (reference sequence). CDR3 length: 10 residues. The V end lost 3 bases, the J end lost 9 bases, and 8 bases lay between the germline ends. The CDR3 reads CSARMTAQYF. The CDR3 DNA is TGCAGTGCTAGGATGACGGCCCAGTACTTC.